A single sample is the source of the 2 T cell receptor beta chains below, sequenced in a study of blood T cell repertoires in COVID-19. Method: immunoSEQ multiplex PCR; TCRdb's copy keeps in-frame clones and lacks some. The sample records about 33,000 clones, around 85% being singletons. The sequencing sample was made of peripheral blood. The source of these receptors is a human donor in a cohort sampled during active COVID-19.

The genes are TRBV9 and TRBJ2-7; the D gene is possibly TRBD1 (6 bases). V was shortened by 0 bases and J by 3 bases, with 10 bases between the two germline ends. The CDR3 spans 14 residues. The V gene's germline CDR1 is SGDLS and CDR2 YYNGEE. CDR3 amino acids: CASSVAGDIYEQYF. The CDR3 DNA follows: TGTGCCAGCAGCGTAGCCGGGGACATCTACGAGCAGTACTTC.

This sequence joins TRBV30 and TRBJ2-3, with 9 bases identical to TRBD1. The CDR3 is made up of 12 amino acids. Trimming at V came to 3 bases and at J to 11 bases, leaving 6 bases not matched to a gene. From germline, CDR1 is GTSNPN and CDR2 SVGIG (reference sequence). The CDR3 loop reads CAWSSGTGQQYF. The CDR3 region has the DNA TGTGCCTGGAGCTCCGGGACAGGGCAGCAGTATTTT.